This paragraph covers one TCR beta chain sequence. Its antigen is not known. The data were obtained in a study of T cells after yellow fever vaccination. Study findings and constraints: FACS-sorted repertoires could contain abundant clonotypes contaminating from the bulk population. Post-booster repertoires contained most primary-vaccination clones again (roughly 96% CD4, approximately 86% CD8).

Generation of TCR cDNA used 5'RACE template switching (which added a universal primer site and UMIs). One entry per CDR3 protein results from TCRdb running MiXCR on the 5' RACE reads. The sample consists of around 610,000 distinct CDR3 sequences, roughly 13% of them appearing once. The CDR3 consists of 15 residues. Germline lookup yields CDR1 SGHAT and CDR2 FQNNGV. V shed 5 bases, J shed 2 bases, and the junction held 6 bases outside the gene matches. The chain recombines TRBV11-2 with TRBJ2-1; 7 bases map to TRBD1. The sample was PBMCs, taken on the day of the yellow fever booster vaccination. This TCR came from a man younger than 45 who received the YFV17D yellow fever vaccine. The CDR3 nucleotides read TGTGCCAGCAGCATCACAGGGGCGGCCTACAATGAGCAGTTCTTC. This gives the protein CASSITGAAYNEQFF.